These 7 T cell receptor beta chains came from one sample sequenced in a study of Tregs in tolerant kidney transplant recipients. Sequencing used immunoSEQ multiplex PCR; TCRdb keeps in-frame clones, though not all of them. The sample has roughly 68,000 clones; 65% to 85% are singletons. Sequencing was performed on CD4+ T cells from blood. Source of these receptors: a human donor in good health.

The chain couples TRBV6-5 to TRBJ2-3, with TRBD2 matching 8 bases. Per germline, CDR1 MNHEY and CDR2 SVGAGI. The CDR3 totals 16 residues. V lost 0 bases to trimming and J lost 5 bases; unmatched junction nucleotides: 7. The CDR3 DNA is TGTGCCAGCAGTTACTCGATCGTGCTAGCGGGAGATACGCAGTATTTT. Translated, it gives CASSYSIVLAGDTQYF.

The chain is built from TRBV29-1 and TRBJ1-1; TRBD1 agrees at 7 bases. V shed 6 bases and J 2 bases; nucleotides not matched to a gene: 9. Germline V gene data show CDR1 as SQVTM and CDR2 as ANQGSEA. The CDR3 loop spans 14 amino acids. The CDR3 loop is CSVVPGTVNTEAFF. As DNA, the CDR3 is TGCAGCGTAGTACCCGGGACAGTTAACACTGAAGCTTTCTTT.

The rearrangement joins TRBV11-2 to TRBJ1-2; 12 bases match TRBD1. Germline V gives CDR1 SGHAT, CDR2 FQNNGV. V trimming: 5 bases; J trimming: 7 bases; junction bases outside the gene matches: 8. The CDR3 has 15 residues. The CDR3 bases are TGTGCCAGCAGCCAGTCCGGGACAGGGGGCTTTGGCTACACCTTC. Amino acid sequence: CASSQSGTGGFGYTF.

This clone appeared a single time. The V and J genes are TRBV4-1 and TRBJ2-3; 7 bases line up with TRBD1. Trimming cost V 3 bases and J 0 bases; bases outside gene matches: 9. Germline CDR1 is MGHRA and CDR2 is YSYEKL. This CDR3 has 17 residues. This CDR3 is CASSQLAGTVSTDTQYF. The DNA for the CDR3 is TGCGCCAGCAGCCAGCTCGCCGGGACAGTTAGCACAGATACGCAGTATTTT.

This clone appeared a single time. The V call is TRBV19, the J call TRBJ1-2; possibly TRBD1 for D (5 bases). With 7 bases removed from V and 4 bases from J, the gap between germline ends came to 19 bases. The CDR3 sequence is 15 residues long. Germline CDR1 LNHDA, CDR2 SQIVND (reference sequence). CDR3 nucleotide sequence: TGTGCCAGTAATAGGCTGGACCAGGGAGTCTATGGCTACACCTTC. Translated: CASNRLDQGVYGYTF.

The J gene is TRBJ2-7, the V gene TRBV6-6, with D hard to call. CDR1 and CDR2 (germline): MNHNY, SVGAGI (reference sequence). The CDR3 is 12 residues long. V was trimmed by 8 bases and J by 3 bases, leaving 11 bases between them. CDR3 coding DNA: TGTGCCAGCCGAGAGTACCTCTACGAGCAGTACTTC. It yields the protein CASREYLYEQYF.

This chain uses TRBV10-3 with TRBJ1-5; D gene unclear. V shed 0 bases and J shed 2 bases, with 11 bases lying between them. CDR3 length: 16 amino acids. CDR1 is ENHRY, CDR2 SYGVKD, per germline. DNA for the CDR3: TGTGCCATCAGTGAGTCGAAAAATCTGGGCAATCAGCCCCAGCATTTT. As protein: CAISESKNLGNQPQHF.